The following is a T cell receptor beta chain sequence with its context. What it recognizes is unknown. After removal of 6 bases from V and 2 bases from J, the junction contained 19 bases not matched to a gene. CDR3 length: 20 amino acids. These data come from a study of T-cell reconstitution after alpha-beta-depleted transplantation in children. General study findings and limits: Surviving recipient cells, namely T cells and thymic progenitors, were the source of high day-60 TCRbeta diversity in some patients. Where alpha-beta T cells came from about two months after transplant was reportedly several hundred expanded graft clones. Most T-cell counts and diversity one year after the transplant came from T cells that were newly produced.

This sample's TCRbeta library carried unique molecular identifier barcodes. TCRdb called the PCR reads again in MiXCR, with one record for every CDR3 protein. The table records roughly 790,000 distinct CDR3 sequences, roughly 15% of them present only once. Sequencing was performed on PBMCs, mostly from graft donor cells, taken 360 days after TCRalphabeta/CD19-depleted stem cell transplant. The source of this sequence is a male patient younger than 18 who had a stem cell transplant for acute lymphoblastic leukemia, so the T cells may come from the graft donor. The V and J genes are TRBV12-3 or TRBV12-4 and TRBJ2-3; TRBD1 aligns across 11 bases. The CDR3 nucleotides read TGTGCCAGCAGGCGACGGAGGGCCGGGACAGGGGGGGTTGCCACAGATACGCAGTATTTT. Translation: CASRRRRAGTGGVATDTQYF.